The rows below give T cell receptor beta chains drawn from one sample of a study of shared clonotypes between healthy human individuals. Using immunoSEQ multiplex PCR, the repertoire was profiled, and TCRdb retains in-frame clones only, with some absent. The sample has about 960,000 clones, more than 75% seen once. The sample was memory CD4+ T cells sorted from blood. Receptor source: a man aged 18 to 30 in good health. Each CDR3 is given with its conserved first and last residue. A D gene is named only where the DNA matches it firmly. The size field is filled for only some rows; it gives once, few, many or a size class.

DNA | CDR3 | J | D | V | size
TGTGCCAGCAGCTTCATGAACAGGGGATTCACCGGGGAGCTGTTTTTT | CASSFMNRGFTGELFF | TRBJ2-2 | TRBD1 | TRBV7-8 | NA
TGTGCCAGCTCACCGCCTGGGCGGACCGGGGAGACCCAGTACTTC | CASSPPGRTGETQYF | TRBJ2-5 | NA | TRBV18 | NA
TGTGCCAGCAGCTTAGCAGGGGTTGCGAACACTGAAGCTTTCTTT | CASSLAGVANTEAFF | TRBJ1-1 | NA | TRBV5-4 | NA
TGCGCCAGCAGCTCATCCCTAGCGGGGTCTACAGATACGCAGTATTTT | CASSSSLAGSTDTQYF | TRBJ2-3 | TRBD2 | TRBV5-1 | NA
TGTGCCAGCAGTTACTCCGCAGGGGCTGGGGAAAAACTGTTTTTT | CASSYSAGAGEKLFF | TRBJ1-4 | NA | TRBV6-5 | NA
TGCGCCAGCAGCCAAGGGACAGGGTCGATTGGGGTTTACGAGCAGTACTTC | CASSQGTGSIGVYEQYF | TRBJ2-7 | TRBD1 | TRBV4-3 | once
TGTGCCAGCAGTTACTCGGGGTTGGTGTATCAGCCCCAGCATTTT | CASSYSGLVYQPQHF | TRBJ1-5 | NA | TRBV6-6 | NA
TGTGCCAGCAGTCCCGCCCCAGGGGCGTACTATGGCTACACCTTC | CASSPAPGAYYGYTF | TRBJ1-2 | NA | TRBV27 | NA
TGCGCCAGCTTGGGAAAGGGTGGTAGCACGCAGTTCTTC | CASLGKGGSTQFF | TRBJ2-1 | NA | TRBV10-2 | once
TGTGCCAGCAGCCGCCAGGGCTGGGAAGCTTTCTTT | CASSRQGWEAFF | TRBJ1-1 | NA | TRBV7-8 | NA
TGTGCCAGCAGTTACCGGGCGGGGGGCGCCGGGGAGCTGTTTTTT | CASSYRAGGAGELFF | TRBJ2-2 | TRBD2 | TRBV6-5 | NA
TGTGCCATCAGTGAGTCAGGGGGGGCCTCCTACAATGAGCAGTTCTTC | CAISESGGASYNEQFF | TRBJ2-1 | NA | TRBV10-3 | NA
TGCGCCAGCAGCCGTCCCGGGACAGGGGTGGCCAAAAACATTCAGTACTTC | CASSRPGTGVAKNIQYF | TRBJ2-4 | TRBD1 | TRBV4-1 | NA
TGTGCCAGCAGCCCAGGGGGCACCACTAATGAAAAACTGTTTTTT | CASSPGGTTNEKLFF | TRBJ1-4 | TRBD1 | TRBV5-4 | NA
TGTGCCAGCATGCCCCAGCAACTAGGAAACACCATATATTTT | CASMPQQLGNTIYF | TRBJ1-3 | NA | TRBV7-8 | few
TGTGCCAGCACCGGGCTAGCACCGTACGAGCAGTACTTC | CASTGLAPYEQYF | TRBJ2-7 | NA | TRBV7-3 | NA
TGCAGCGTTGAAGCAGACACCTACTCTGGAAACACCATATATTTT | CSVEADTYSGNTIYF | TRBJ1-3 | NA | TRBV29-1 | NA
TGTGCCAGCAAACCAGCCCGGGGAGGGAACTATGGCTACACCTTC | CASKPARGGNYGYTF | TRBJ1-2 | NA | TRBV6-6 | NA
TGTGCCAGCTCACCACTCCCGGGACAGAATAATTCACCCCTCCACTTT | CASSPLPGQNNSPLHF | TRBJ1-6 | TRBD1 | TRBV18 | NA
TGTGCCAGCTCACCAACGCAGAGAGAAGCTTTCTTT | CASSPTQREAFF | TRBJ1-1 | NA | TRBV18 | few
TGTGCCAGCAGCCATCAGACCTCAGCTCAAGAGACCCAGTACTTC | CASSHQTSAQETQYF | TRBJ2-5 | NA | TRBV11-2 | NA
TGTGCCAGCAGTGGGACTTTTTCCTACGAGCAGTACTTC | CASSGTFSYEQYF | TRBJ2-7 | NA | TRBV27 | once
TGCGCCAGCAGCTTGGGAGGGACAGGGACCGCCTATGGCTACACCTTC | CASSLGGTGTAYGYTF | TRBJ1-2 | TRBD1 | TRBV5-1 | NA
TGTGCCAGCAGCCCAGCGGGAGCGATTTCCGGGGAGCTGTTTTTT | CASSPAGAISGELFF | TRBJ2-2 | TRBD2 | TRBV11-3 | once
TGTGCCAGCAGTGAACGGGACAGCAATCAGCCCCAGCATTTT | CASSERDSNQPQHF | TRBJ1-5 | NA | TRBV6-1 | many
TGTGCCAGCAGTGAAAGCTTCGGCCCTGGGGACAATCAGCCCCAGCATTTT | CASSESFGPGDNQPQHF | TRBJ1-5 | NA | TRBV2 | NA